A selection of T cell receptor beta chains follows, all from one sample in a study of blood T cell repertoires in COVID-19. Assay: immunoSEQ multiplex PCR; the TCRdb copy retains only in-frame clones and omits some. Of approximately 100,000 clones listed, 86% were seen once; the top ten hold 9% to 12%. Sequenced material: peripheral blood. These TCRs come from a middle-aged man with acute or convalescent COVID-19. The CDR3 runs from the conserved cysteine through the conserved F or W. The D gene is left open where the match is weak. Size values are once, few and many counts, or a class for expanded clones, and some rows have none.

TRBV30	TRBJ1-4	.	.	CAWSVLGRGVNEKLFF	TGTGCCTGGAGTGTTCTAGGCAGGGGCGTAAATGAAAAACTGTTTTTT
TRBV9	TRBJ1-1	.	TRBD1	CASSAQAGTGITEAFF	TGTGCCAGCAGCGCTCAGGCCGGGACAGGGATCACTGAAGCTTTCTTT
TRBV24-1	TRBJ2-1	.	TRBD2	CATSGHGLAGGYNEQFF	TGTGCCACCAGTGGCCACGGACTAGCGGGAGGGTACAATGAGCAGTTCTTC
TRBV14	TRBJ2-3	.	TRBD2	CASSQDSAGRVDTQYF	TGTGCCAGCAGCCAAGACTCAGCGGGACGGGTAGATACGCAGTATTTT
TRBV10-3	TRBJ1-2	once	TRBD1	CAISLGQEYGYTF	TGTGCCATCAGCCTTGGACAGGAGTATGGCTACACCTTC
TRBV9	TRBJ1-5	.	TRBD1	CASSTSGQLNQPQHF	TGTGCCAGCAGCACCTCGGGACAGCTTAATCAGCCCCAGCATTTT
TRBV7-2	TRBJ1-2	once	TRBD1	CASSSRTGAASGYTF	TGTGCCAGCAGCTCGCGGACAGGGGCCGCCTCAGGCTACACCTTC
TRBV19	TRBJ1-2	.	TRBD1	CASSPWTGAGGYTF	TGTGCCAGTAGTCCTTGGACAGGTGCGGGAGGCTACACCTTC
TRBV4-1	TRBJ2-7	.	TRBD2	CASSQRLAGLSYEQYF	TGCGCCAGCAGCCAAAGACTAGCGGGATTATCCTACGAGCAGTACTTC
TRBV20-1	TRBJ1-1	.	.	CSASGRGGSANTEAFF	TGCAGTGCTAGTGGGAGGGGGGGATCGGCGAACACTGAAGCTTTCTTT
TRBV19	TRBJ2-3	.	TRBD2	CASSISLAGGTDTQYF	TGTGCCAGTAGTATCAGTCTAGCGGGAGGCACAGATACGCAGTATTTT
TRBV24-1	TRBJ2-7	few	.	CATSDPRDTTYEQYF	TGTGCCACCAGTGACCCCCGGGACACCACCTACGAGCAGTACTTC
TRBV18	TRBJ2-2	few	TRBD1	CASSPPTGYNGELFF	TGTGCCAGCTCACCACCGACAGGGTATAACGGGGAGCTGTTTTTT
TRBV19	TRBJ1-1	.	.	CASKYGGNTEAFF	TGTGCCAGTAAGTACGGGGGGAACACTGAAGCTTTCTTT
TRBV10-3	TRBJ2-1	.	TRBD2	CAIRSGTSGYNEQFF	TGTGCCATCAGGTCCGGGACTAGCGGATACAATGAGCAGTTCTTC
TRBV27	TRBJ2-1	.	.	CASSNLQGSYNEQFF	TGTGCCAGCAGCAACCTTCAGGGCTCCTACAATGAGCAGTTCTTC
TRBV6-5	TRBJ1-2	.	TRBD1	CASVMGQAYGYTF	TGTGCCAGCGTGATGGGACAGGCCTATGGCTACACCTTC
TRBV21-1	TRBJ2-2	.	.	CASSKAQANTGELFF	TGTGCCAGCAGCAAAGCCCAGGCTAACACCGGGGAGCTGTTTTTT
TRBV11-1	TRBJ2-2	.	TRBD2	CASSLLAGDGELFF	TGTGCCAGCAGCCTTCTAGCGGGAGATGGGGAGCTGTTTTTT
TRBV2	TRBJ1-4	.	TRBD1	CASREAGQLMKRLFF	TGTGCCAGCAGGGAAGCGGGACAGCTAATGAAAAGACTGTTTTTT
TRBV27	TRBJ1-5	few	.	CASSFGGHQPQHF	TGTGCCAGCAGTTTCGGGGGACATCAGCCCCAGCATTTT
TRBV21-1	TRBJ2-3	.	.	CAPSRSGTASTDTQYF	TGTGCCCCATCCCGATCCGGGACAGCAAGCACAGATACGCAGTATTTT
TRBV11-2	TRBJ1-2	.	.	CASSLDLTDYGYTF	TGTGCCAGCAGCTTAGATTTAACAGACTATGGCTACACCTTC
TRBV18	TRBJ2-7	.	.	CASSFRTAPPYEQYF	TGTGCCAGCTCATTCCGGACAGCGCCTCCCTACGAGCAGTACTTC
TRBV29-1	TRBJ1-2	.	TRBD1	CSVDRTGIHGYTF	TGCAGCGTTGACCGGACAGGGATCCATGGCTACACCTTC
TRBV6-5	TRBJ2-1	.	TRBD2	CASSIAGASYNEQFF	TGTGCCAGCAGCATAGCGGGAGCGTCGTACAATGAGCAGTTCTTC
TRBV5-1	TRBJ1-1	once	TRBD1	CASSWDREGAFF	TGCGCCAGCAGCTGGGACAGGGAGGGAGCTTTCTTT
TRBV24-1	TRBJ1-2	.	TRBD1	CATSDRTGGAWPYGYTF	TGTGCCACCAGTGACCGGACAGGGGGCGCGTGGCCCTATGGCTACACCTTC
TRBV5-1	TRBJ2-1	.	TRBD2	CASSWVAGVYNEQFF	TGCGCCAGCAGCTGGGTAGCGGGAGTCTACAATGAGCAGTTCTTC
TRBV14	TRBJ1-2	.	TRBD1	CASSRGQGSFGYTF	TGTGCCAGCAGCCGCGGACAGGGGTCCTTTGGCTACACCTTC
TRBV11-3	TRBJ2-2	.	.	CASTRDGAGGTGELFF	TGTGCCAGCACCCGGGATGGAGCCGGAGGGACCGGGGAGCTGTTTTTT
TRBV18	TRBJ2-7	.	.	CASSPLTGNHYEQYF	TGTGCCAGCTCACCTTTAACCGGGAACCACTACGAGCAGTACTTC
TRBV5-1	TRBJ1-1	.	TRBD1	CASSPSTGVNTEAFF	TGCGCCAGCAGCCCTTCGACAGGGGTGAACACTGAAGCTTTCTTT
TRBV27	TRBJ2-7	.	TRBD1	CASSQGTGGPGSYEQYF	TGTGCCAGCAGTCAAGGGACAGGGGGCCCTGGTTCCTACGAGCAGTACTTC
TRBV11-3	TRBJ2-2	once	.	CASSLGDGELFF	TGTGCCAGCAGCCTCGGTGACGGGGAGCTGTTTTTT
TRBV2	TRBJ1-2	.	.	CASSGQNYGYTF	TGTGCCAGCAGTGGGCAGAACTATGGCTACACCTTC
TRBV4-1	TRBJ2-7	few	TRBD1	CASSQGGQGAQYEQYF	TGCGCCAGCAGCCAGGGCGGACAGGGGGCCCAGTACGAGCAGTACTTC
TRBV7-3	TRBJ2-1	.	TRBD2	CASSLLAGVRSSEQFF	TGTGCCAGCAGCCTCCTAGCGGGAGTTCGTTCTAGTGAGCAGTTCTTC
TRBV4-1	TRBJ2-3	.	.	CASSQDPSRSDTQYF	TGCGCCAGCAGCCAAGATCCCTCTAGGTCAGATACGCAGTATTTT
TRBV19	TRBJ1-2	.	TRBD1	CASRNRGGGGYTF	TGTGCCAGTAGGAACAGGGGAGGAGGAGGCTACACCTTC
TRBV29-1	TRBJ2-7	.	TRBD2	CSVVGGFSGSYEQYF	TGCAGCGTTGTGGGGGGTTTTAGCGGGAGCTACGAGCAGTACTTC
TRBV12-5	TRBJ2-2	.	.	CASGAPGDGELFF	TGTGCTAGTGGTGCCCCAGGGGACGGGGAGCTGTTTTTT
TRBV4-1	TRBJ2-7	.	TRBD2	CASSQRLAVSGYEQYF	TGCGCCAGCAGCCAGAGACTAGCGGTGTCAGGCTACGAGCAGTACTTC
TRBV7-8	TRBJ2-3	.	.	CASRRTASTDTQYF	TGTGCCAGCAGACGGACAGCTAGCACAGATACGCAGTATTTT
TRBV5-8	TRBJ1-1	.	.	CASSLRALNTEAFF	TGTGCCAGCAGCTTGCGCGCATTGAACACTGAAGCTTTCTTT
TRBV9	TRBJ1-4	.	TRBD1	CASSVSGGATNEKLFF	TGTGCCAGCAGCGTCTCAGGGGGCGCAACTAATGAAAAACTGTTTTTT
TRBV19	TRBJ2-3	.	.	CASSPIHASADTDTQYF	TGTGCCAGTAGTCCAATCCATGCTAGCGCAGACACAGATACGCAGTATTTT
TRBV2	TRBJ2-1	.	TRBD2	CASGGGAGEQFF	TGTGCCAGCGGGGGGGGAGCGGGAGAGCAGTTCTTC
TRBV7-2	TRBJ2-2	.	TRBD2	CASSPGGRGRGGTGELFF	TGTGCCAGCAGCCCCGGTGGGCGCGGGAGGGGTGGCACCGGGGAGCTGTTTTTT
TRBV6-5	TRBJ2-5	.	TRBD2	CASRYSGNLKETQYF	TGTGCCAGCAGGTATAGCGGGAATCTGAAAGAGACCCAGTACTTC
TRBV2	TRBJ2-3	.	TRBD2	CASSDAGGADTQYF	TGTGCCAGCAGTGATGCGGGAGGTGCAGATACGCAGTATTTT
TRBV21-1	TRBJ2-3	.	.	CASSPHSGLAGTDTQYF	TGTGCCAGCAGCCCTCACTCGGGACTAGCGGGCACAGATACGCAGTATTTT
TRBV5-1	TRBJ2-1	.	.	CASSPDNEQFF	TGCGCCAGCAGCCCGGACAATGAGCAGTTCTTC
TRBV5-1	TRBJ2-7	.	TRBD1	CASTLGGQGSYEQYF	TGCGCCAGCACCCTAGGGGGACAGGGTTCCTACGAGCAGTACTTC
TRBV11-3	TRBJ2-6	.	.	CASSPIRFPGANVLTF	TGTGCCAGCAGCCCAATCAGGTTCCCTGGGGCCAACGTCCTGACTTTC